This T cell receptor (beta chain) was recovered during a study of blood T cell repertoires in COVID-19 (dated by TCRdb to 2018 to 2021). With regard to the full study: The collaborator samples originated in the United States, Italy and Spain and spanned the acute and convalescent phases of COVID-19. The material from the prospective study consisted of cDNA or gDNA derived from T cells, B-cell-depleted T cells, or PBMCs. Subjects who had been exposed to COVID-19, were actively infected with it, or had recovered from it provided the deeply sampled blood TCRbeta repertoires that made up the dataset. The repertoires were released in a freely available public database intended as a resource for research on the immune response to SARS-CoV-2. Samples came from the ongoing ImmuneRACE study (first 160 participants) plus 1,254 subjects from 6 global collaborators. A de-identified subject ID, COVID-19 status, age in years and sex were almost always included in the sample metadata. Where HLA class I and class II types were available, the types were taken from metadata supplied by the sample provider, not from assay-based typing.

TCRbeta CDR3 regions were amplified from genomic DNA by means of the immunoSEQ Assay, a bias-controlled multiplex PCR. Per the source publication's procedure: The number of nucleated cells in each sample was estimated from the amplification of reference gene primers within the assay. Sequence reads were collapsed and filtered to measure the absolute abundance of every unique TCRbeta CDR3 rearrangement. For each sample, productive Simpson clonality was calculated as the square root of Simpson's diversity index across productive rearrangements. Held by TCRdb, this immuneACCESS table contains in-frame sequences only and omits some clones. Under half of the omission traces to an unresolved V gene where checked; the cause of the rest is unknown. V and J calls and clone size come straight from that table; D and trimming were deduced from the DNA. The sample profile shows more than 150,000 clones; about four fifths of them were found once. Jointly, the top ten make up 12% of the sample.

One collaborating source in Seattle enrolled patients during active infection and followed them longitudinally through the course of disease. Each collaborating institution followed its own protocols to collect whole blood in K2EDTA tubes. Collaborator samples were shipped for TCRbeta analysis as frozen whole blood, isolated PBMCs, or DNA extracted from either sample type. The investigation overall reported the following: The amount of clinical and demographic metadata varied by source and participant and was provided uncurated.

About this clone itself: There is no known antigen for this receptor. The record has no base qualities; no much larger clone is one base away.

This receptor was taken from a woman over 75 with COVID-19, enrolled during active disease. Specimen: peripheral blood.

The CDR3 reads CASSQDRRQPQHF. The DNA is TGCGCCAGCAGCCAAGATCGGAGGCAGCCCCAGCATTTT. This chain is built from TRBV4-3 and TRBJ1-5, with the identity of the D gene unclear. There are 13 amino acids in the CDR3, from cysteine to phenylalanine inclusive. The CDR3 DNA has 39 bases and is translated from base 1. V loses 0 bases of germline sequence and J loses 7 bases, and the interval between the two ends is 7 bases. The germline V gene supplies CDR1 LGHNA and CDR2 YSLEER.